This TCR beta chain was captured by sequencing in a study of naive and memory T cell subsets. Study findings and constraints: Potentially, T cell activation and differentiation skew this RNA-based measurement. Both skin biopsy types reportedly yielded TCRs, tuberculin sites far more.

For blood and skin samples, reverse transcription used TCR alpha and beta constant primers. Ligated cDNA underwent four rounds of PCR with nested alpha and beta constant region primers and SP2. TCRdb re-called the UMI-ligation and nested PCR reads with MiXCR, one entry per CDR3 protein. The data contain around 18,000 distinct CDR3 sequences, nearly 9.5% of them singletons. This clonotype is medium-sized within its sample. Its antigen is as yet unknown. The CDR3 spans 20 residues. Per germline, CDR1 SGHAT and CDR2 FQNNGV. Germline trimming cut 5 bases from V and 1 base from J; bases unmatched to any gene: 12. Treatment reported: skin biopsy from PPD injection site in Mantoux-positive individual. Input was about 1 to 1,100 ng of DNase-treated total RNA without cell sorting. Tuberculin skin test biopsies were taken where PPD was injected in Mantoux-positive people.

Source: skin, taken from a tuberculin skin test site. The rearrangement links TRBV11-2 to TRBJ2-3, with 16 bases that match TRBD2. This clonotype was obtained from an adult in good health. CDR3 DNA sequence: TGTGCCAGCAGCCCGCCGGGACTAGCGGGAGGGCCTGAAGGCACAGATACGCAGTATTTT. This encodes CASSPPGLAGGPEGTDTQYF.